This entry lists 3 T cell receptor beta chains sequenced from one sample in a study of T cell repertoires in cytomegalovirus infection. TCRdb called the reads again in MiXCR, with one record for every CDR3 protein. The sample has roughly 320,000 distinct CDR3 sequences, around 10% seen once. The sequenced sample consisted of PBMCs. All receptors come from a human donor in good health (CMV status not recorded). Some clones in this sample may be carry-over from other donors' samples.

The V call is TRBV28, the J call TRBJ2-2, with 9 nucleotides matching TRBD1. J lost 4 bases, V lost 2 bases, and 5 bases had no gene match. The germline V gene has CDR1 MDHEN and CDR2 SYDVKM. The CDR3 totals 16 residues. DNA for the CDR3: TGTGCCAGCAGTTTAAACAGGGGGCTGGGCACCGGGGAGCTGTTTTTT. Translating it yields CASSLNRGLGTGELFF.

This clonotype was seen at least ten times. The chain joins TRBV6-2 or TRBV6-3 to TRBJ2-7; 10 nucleotides agree with TRBD2. The J segment lost 4 bases and the V segment lost 6 bases, leaving 9 bases of the junction unmatched. The germline CDR1 and CDR2 sequences are MNHEY and SVGEGT. The CDR3 contains 15 residues. The CDR3 loop is CASSQGALAGYEQYV. For the CDR3, the DNA is TGTGCCAGCAGCCAAGGGGCACTAGCGGGATACGAGCAGTACGTC.

This clonotype was seen repeatedly, ten times or more. The CDR3 reads CASSLSSGGAFEQFF. The CDR3, as DNA: TGCGCCAGCAGCTTATCTAGCGGGGGGGCCTTTGAGCAGTTCTTC. The chain joins TRBV5-1 to TRBJ2-1; 12 bases match TRBD2. V lost 2 bases and J lost 9; bases outside the gene matches: 6. The germline CDR1 and CDR2 sequences are SGHRS and YFSETQ. The CDR3 totals 15 residues.